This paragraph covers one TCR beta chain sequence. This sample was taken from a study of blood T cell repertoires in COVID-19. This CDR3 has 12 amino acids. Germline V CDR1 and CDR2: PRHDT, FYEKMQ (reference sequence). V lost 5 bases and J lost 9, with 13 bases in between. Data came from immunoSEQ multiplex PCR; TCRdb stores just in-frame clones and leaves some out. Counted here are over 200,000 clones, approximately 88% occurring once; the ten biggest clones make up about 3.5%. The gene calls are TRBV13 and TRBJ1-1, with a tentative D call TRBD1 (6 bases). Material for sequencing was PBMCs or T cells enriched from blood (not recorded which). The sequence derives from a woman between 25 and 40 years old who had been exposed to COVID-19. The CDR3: CASSPGGGKAFF. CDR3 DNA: TGTGCCAGCAGCCCGGGAGGGGGTAAAGCTTTCTTT.